This T cell receptor (beta chain) was profiled in a study of blood T cell repertoires in COVID-19. The CDR3 is made up of 12 amino acids. Germline V gene lookup returns CDR1 GTSNPN and CDR2 SVGIG (reference sequence). V was pared by 0 bases and J by 8 bases, with 7 bases between. The authors' processing: Counts of nucleated cells, estimated from reference gene primer amplification, were obtained. TCRdb's copy holds only in-frame clones and misses some; the assay was immunoSEQ multiplex PCR. V, J and clone size are those of that table, while D and trimming were read from the DNA. The table has 150,000 to 200,000 clones, about 88% seen once.

This TCR came from a woman between 18 and 29 years old who had recovered from COVID-19. The source material was PBMCs or T cells enriched from blood (not recorded which). The chain carries TRBV30 and TRBJ2-2; D gene uncertain. The CDR3 nucleotides read TGTGCCTGGAGTGTACAAGCGGGGGAGCTGTTTTTT. It yields the protein CAWSVQAGELFF.